This T cell receptor (beta chain) was sequenced for a study of CD8+ T cells in alopecia areata. The sequencing template was cDNA reverse transcribed from extracted RNA. This table comes from immunoSEQ multiplex PCR, and its TCRdb copy is limited to in-frame clones, with some not included. The sample consists of fewer than 250,000 clones, 35% to 40% of them appearing once. This clone has a handful of counts. The CDR3 is 17 residues long. With 1 base clipped from V and 8 bases from J, the junction kept 10 bases outside the gene matches. CDR1 is SGHAT and CDR2 is FQNNGV in the germline V gene. This sample's treatment: oral pan-JAK inhibitor, 5-10 mg twice daily.

This TCR was recovered from a human donor with alopecia areata. The chain employs TRBV11-2 and TRBJ2-1; 11 bases match TRBD2. The source was CD4+ T cells sorted from blood, collected at approximately week 30, from a patient treated with tofacitinib. This CDR3 reads CASSLVRLAGGYDEQFF. CDR3 bases: TGTGCCAGCAGCTTAGTTCGCCTAGCGGGAGGATATGATGAGCAGTTCTTC.